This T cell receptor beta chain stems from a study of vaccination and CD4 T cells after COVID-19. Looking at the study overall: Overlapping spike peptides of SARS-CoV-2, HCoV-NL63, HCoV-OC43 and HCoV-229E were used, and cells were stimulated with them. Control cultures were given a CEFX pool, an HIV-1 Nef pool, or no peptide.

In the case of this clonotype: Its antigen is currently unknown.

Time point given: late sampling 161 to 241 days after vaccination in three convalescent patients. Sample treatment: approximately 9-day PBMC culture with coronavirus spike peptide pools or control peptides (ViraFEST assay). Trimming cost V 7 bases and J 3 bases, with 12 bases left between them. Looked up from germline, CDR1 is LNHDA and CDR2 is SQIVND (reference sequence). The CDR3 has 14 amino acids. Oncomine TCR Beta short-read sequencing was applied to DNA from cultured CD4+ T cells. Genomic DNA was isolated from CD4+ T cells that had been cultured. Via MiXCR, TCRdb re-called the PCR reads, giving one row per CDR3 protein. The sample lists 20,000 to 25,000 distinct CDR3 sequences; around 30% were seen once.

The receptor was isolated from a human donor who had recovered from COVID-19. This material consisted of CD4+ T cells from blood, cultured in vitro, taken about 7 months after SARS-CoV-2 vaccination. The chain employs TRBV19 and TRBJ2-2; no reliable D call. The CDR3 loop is CASIPSEYTGELFF. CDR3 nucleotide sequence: TGTGCCAGTATCCCCTCGGAGTACACCGGGGAGCTGTTTTTT.